This T cell receptor beta chain emerged from a study of T-cell memory formation after mild COVID-19. Overall study context: TCR clusters were mostly donor specific. Study results and caveats: CD4/CD8 balance characterized clones contracting day 15 to 85, and CD4+ skew characterized later expanders. CM and EM subsets held most contracting CD4+ clones; EMRA held CD8+ ones. Detection of some responders pre-infection suggested pre-existing cross-reactive memory T cells participated.

Using its own MiXCR run on the 5' RACE reads, TCRdb lists one record per CDR3 protein. Of 150,000 to 200,000 distinct CDR3 sequences listed, about 18% were seen once; the top ten hold roughly 3.9%. This clonotype was seen many times. No antigen is known for it. The CDR3 spans 13 residues. The V end was cut by 4 bases, the J end by 8 bases, with 14 bases between. CDR1 and CDR2 (germline): SGHTA, FQGNSA. The chain is built from TRBV7-2 and TRBJ1-1; maybe TRBD1 (5 bases). The sample consisted of PBMCs or a T cell subset sorted from them (not recorded which). The TCR was taken from a young man who had mild COVID-19 (a few samples of this study predate the infection). Cell type and time point are not known. The CDR3 protein is CASSYLLRGEAFF. For the CDR3, the DNA is TGTGCCAGCAGCTACCTTCTTAGGGGCGAAGCTTTCTTT.